The clone carrying this T cell receptor beta chain has a single count. Within the sample, other DNA sequences also encode this same CDR3. The participants were between roughly 18 and 100 years old and came from 24 US areas. The CDR3 has 11 residues. CDR1 is SGHRS and CDR2 is YFSETQ in the germline V gene. V was pared by 3 bases and J by 2 bases, with 3 bases between. These data come from a study of blood T cell repertoires in COVID-19. In the study's own analysis: Amplification of reference gene primers provided the estimated nucleated cell counts. The protocol was immunoSEQ multiplex PCR, while the TCRdb copy is restricted to in-frame clones and leaves out a portion. The DNA gave D and trimming, while V, J and clone size come from that table. The table shows more than 250,000 clones, with more than 90% occurring only once.

The clonotype originates from a woman in her thirties who had recovered from COVID-19. The chain links TRBV5-1 to TRBJ2-7; D not certain. The sequenced sample consisted of PBMCs or T cells enriched from blood (not recorded which). CDR3 DNA sequence: TGCGCCAGCAGCTCAGCCTACGAGCAGTACTTC. Translating gives CASSSAYEQYF.